This TCR beta chain was identified during a study of chemoradiotherapy in HPV16-positive cancers (dated by TCRdb to the early 2020s). About the full investigation: Using functional T-cell assays on cells from a couple of HPV16-positive patients, the researchers defined candidate HPV-specific T-cell clones and common TCR motifs. The study set out to ask whether T-cell immunity against the HPV oncoproteins E6 and E7 changes over the course of chemoradiotherapy and whether that immunity affects survival. TCR repertoires from under 90 patients with HPV-related cancers were then used to track the candidate HPV-specific TCRs and motifs.

The investigation overall reported the following: The survival association was reported for HPV16-positive patients, and the functional definition of HPV-specific T cells was derived from only two HPV16-positive patients. Among HPV16-positive patients, expansion of HPV-responsive T cells during chemoradiotherapy was associated with better recurrence-free survival. Expansion of candidate HPV-specific clones and E7-related TCR motifs was observed in the tumor microenvironment during treatment, whereas no such expansion was observed for non-HPV-specific T cells.

Repertoires were sampled repeatedly over the course of chemoradiotherapy, so clonal expansion could be followed in the tumor microenvironment. Via the germline V gene, CDR1 is MGHRA and CDR2 YSYEKL. Germline trimming amounts to 1 base on V and 2 bases on J, with 7 as the count of junction bases outside the gene matches. There are 17 amino acids in the CDR3, from cysteine to phenylalanine inclusive. Just the 51-base CDR3 DNA is kept, in frame starting at base 1. As concerns this clone: Its binding antigen is unknown. Base qualities were left out, and no much larger clone turns up one base away.

The library was obtained by the immunoSEQ multiplex PCR assay. Entries here come from immuneACCESS through TCRdb and include only in-frame sequences with V and J called. Some clones fail to appear in such tables; in the studies checked, an unresolved V gene covers under half of the shortfall, and the cause of the remainder is unknown. In this sample the table shows approximately 6,000 clones, around nine tenths of which occur a single time. 25% to 30% of the sample is taken by the ten largest. The sequencing here drew on blood, taken from a patient who underwent chemoradiotherapy. The origin of this receptor is a human donor with HPV-associated anogenital cancer. The chain joins TRBV4-1 to TRBJ2-3; 9 junctional bases match TRBD2. The CDR3 loop reads CASSQGGGRDLTDTQYF. At the DNA level, the sequence is TGCGCCAGCAGCCAAGGTGGCGGGAGGGATCTCACAGATACGCAGTATTTT.